Following are 24 T cell receptor beta chains from one sample sequenced in a study of cytomegalovirus exposure and HLA in healthy donors. PCR amplification relied on 60 Vbeta primers (plus 13 Jbeta primers). This table comes from immunoSEQ multiplex PCR, and its TCRdb copy is limited to in-frame clones, with some not included. The sample gives some 140,000 clones, around 80% of which show up once; 2.2% is in the top ten. Sequencing used PBMCs. Receptors originate from a young man in good health and CMV-seronegative.

V is TRBV6-1 and J is TRBJ1-3; D is unclear. V shed 0 bases and J shed 4 bases, with 13 bases lying between them. CDR3 length equals 16 residues. Germline CDR1 reads MNHNS; CDR2 reads SASEGT. The CDR3 reads CASSEAHGRSGNTIYF. In nucleotides, the CDR3 is TGTGCCAGCAGTGAAGCGCACGGCAGGTCAGGAAACACCATATATTTT.

In DNA, the CDR3 is TGTGCCAGCAGTGTGGCGGGACTCACAGATACGCAGTATTTT. Protein product: CASSVAGLTDTQYF. The V gene is TRBV6-6, the J gene TRBJ2-3, with a tentative D call TRBD2 (6 bases). The germline V and J ends were trimmed by 5 bases and 2 bases, with 11 bases remaining between them. Germline CDR1 reads MNHNY; CDR2 reads SVGAGI (reference sequence). This CDR3 has 14 amino acids.

CDR3 region: CASSPLTNTGELFF. Written as DNA, the CDR3 is TGTGCCAGCTCACCCCTTACGAACACCGGGGAGCTGTTTTTT. V usage is TRBV18 and J usage is TRBJ2-2; D is undetermined. V was shortened by 3 bases and J by 0 bases, with 5 bases between the two germline ends. Germline lookup yields CDR1 KGHSH and CDR2 LQKENI. This CDR3 comprises 14 residues.

This chain links TRBV5-1 with TRBJ1-2, with TRBD1 matching 9 bases. CDR3 length equals 15 residues. Germline V gene lookup returns CDR1 SGHRS and CDR2 YFSETQ. J gave up 10 bases and V 2 bases, and 12 bases lay outside the gene matches. The CDR3 protein is CASSLRDRDNPVYTF. CDR3 in DNA: TGCGCCAGCAGCTTAAGGGACAGGGACAATCCGGTCTACACCTTC.

With regard to this clone: The junction and the germline gene differ at one end; a read error may be behind it. This chain links TRBV7-9 with TRBJ1-1; D remains ambiguous. The CDR3 has 12 amino acids. Germline V gene sequence: CDR1 SEHNR, CDR2 FQNEAQ (reference sequence). CDR3 loop: CSSSLSFSEAFF. CDR3 nucleotide sequence: TGTTCCAGCAGCCTGTCGTTCTCTGAAGCTTTCTTT.

The rearrangement joins TRBV19 to TRBJ1-1, with D possibly being TRBD1 (5 bases). V gave up 5 bases and J gave up 8 bases, with 27 bases separating them. The CDR3 spans 17 residues. CDR1 is LNHDA and CDR2 is SQIVND in the germline V gene (reference sequence). The DNA of the CDR3 is TGTGCCAGTAGTTTGTCGTTTTCCGGGACTGCCGCTCGGGAAGCTTTCTTT. Amino acid sequence: CASSLSFSGTAAREAFF.

The gene calls are TRBV5-1 and TRBJ2-1, with TRBD1 as a possible D gene (5 bases). The V gene's germline CDR1 is SGHRS and CDR2 YFSETQ. V gave up 5 bases and J gave up 5 bases, with 17 bases separating them. This CDR3 contains 15 residues. The CDR3 loop is CASSPQENSNNEQFF. In nucleotides, the CDR3 is TGCGCCAGCAGTCCACAGGAAAATAGTAACAATGAGCAGTTCTTC.

The CDR3 is CSARDYEQYF. The CDR3 DNA is TGCAGCGCCCGGGACTACGAGCAGTACTTC. V is TRBV29-1 and J is TRBJ2-5; D might be TRBD2 (5 bases). The end of the DNA is better explained by TRBJ2-7, so the J call may be wrong. There are 10 residues in the CDR3. Germline V gene sequence: CDR1 SQVTM, CDR2 ANQGSEA.

The gene calls are TRBV18 and TRBJ1-4, with D tentatively TRBD1 (5 bases). V was shortened by 2 bases and J by 8 bases, with 12 bases between the two germline ends. Per germline, CDR1 KGHSH and CDR2 LQKENI. The CDR3 spans 14 residues. The CDR3 DNA reads as TGTGCCAGCTCACCAGGGGCAGGGCCCGAAAAACTGTTTTTT. Translating gives CASSPGAGPEKLFF.

This chain connects TRBV5-1 to TRBJ2-4; TRBD1 is a possible D gene (6 bases). Trimming left V 3 bases short and J 1 base short, with 11 bases between. The germline gives CDR1 SGHRS, CDR2 YFSETQ. The CDR3 is 15 residues long. The CDR3 coding sequence is TGCGCCAGCAGCTCGCCAGGGGTGGCCAAAAACATTCAGTACTTC. Amino acid sequence: CASSSPGVAKNIQYF.

In this sample, this clone turned up once. V and J are TRBV7-9 and TRBJ1-1; D gene unclear. Between the trimmed V and J ends, which lost 5 bases and 2 bases, there was a span of 15 bases. The CDR3 loop spans 15 amino acids. Germline-derived CDR1 and CDR2 are SEHNR and FQNEAQ (reference sequence). The CDR3 here is CASSRSRQTNTEAFF. The CDR3, as DNA: TGTGCCAGCAGCCGCTCAAGGCAGACTAACACTGAAGCTTTCTTT.

The rearrangement uses TRBV19 and TRBJ2-5; D perhaps matches TRBD2 (6 bases). The CDR3 extends over 15 amino acids. V lost 7 bases to trimming and J lost 2 bases, with 17 bases between them. In germline, CDR1 is LNHDA, CDR2 SQIVND (reference sequence). CDR3 sequence: CASKGWGDPQETQYF. The CDR3 region has the DNA TGTGCCAGTAAGGGTTGGGGGGACCCACAAGAGACCCAGTACTTC.

The chain uses TRBV7-2 and TRBJ2-3, with 7 nucleotides matching TRBD1. CDR1 is SGHTA, CDR2 FQGNSA, per germline. V lost 4 bases and J lost 0; bases outside the gene matches: 13. The CDR3 sequence is 18 residues long. CDR3 in amino acids: CASSSSISGTASTDTQYF. The CDR3 DNA reads as TGTGCCAGCAGCTCAAGCATATCCGGGACAGCAAGCACAGATACGCAGTATTTT. The full variable domain, rest sourced from reference TRBV7-2 and TRBJ2-3, is GAGVSQSPSNKVTEKGKDVELRCDPISGHTALYWYRQSLGQGLEFLIYFQGNSAPDKSGLPSDRFSAERTGGSVSTLTIQRTQQEDSAVYLCASSSSISGTASTDTQYFGPGTRLTVL.

The chain combines TRBV27 with TRBJ2-3; perhaps TRBD2 as D (7 bases). Germline V CDR1 and CDR2: MNHEY, SMNVEV (reference sequence). This CDR3 comprises 14 residues. Trimming took off 5 bases at V and 8 bases at J, with 17 bases between the two ends. CDR3 region: CASSLAAPRGTQYF. The CDR3 coding sequence is TGTGCCAGCAGTCTAGCGGCGCCCAGGGGTACGCAGTATTTT.

CDR3 sequence (DNA): TGTGCCTGGAGCCTTACTAGCGGGAGAAATACGCAGTATTTT. Protein product: CAWSLTSGRNTQYF. This chain joins TRBV30 and TRBJ2-3; 11 nucleotides agree with TRBD2. This CDR3 is built from 14 residues. Germline V gives CDR1 GTSNPN, CDR2 SVGIG (reference sequence). V lost 3 bases, J lost 7 bases, and 6 bases stayed unmatched.

The chain recombines TRBV7-9 with TRBJ2-7, with TRBD1 matching 10 bases. The CDR3 consists of 14 residues. The V segment lost 5 bases and the J segment 4 bases; nucleotides outside the gene matches: 5. Germline CDR1 SEHNR, CDR2 FQNEAQ (reference sequence). The CDR3 here is CASSMGQGMYEQYF. DNA for the CDR3: TGTGCCAGCAGCATGGGACAGGGGATGTACGAGCAGTACTTC.

The chain employs TRBV2 and TRBJ2-1, with TRBD2 matching over 9 bases. The CDR3 contains 15 residues. Germline CDR1 is SNHLY and CDR2 is FYNNEI. With V trimmed by 4 bases and J by 4 bases, 5 bases remained unmatched. CDR3 protein: CASSGLADPYNEQFF. The CDR3 DNA reads as TGTGCCAGCAGTGGACTAGCGGATCCATACAATGAGCAGTTCTTC.

This chain connects TRBV4-1 to TRBJ1-5; no clear D. Germline V gene data show CDR1 as MGHRA and CDR2 as YSYEKL. Deletions cut 0 bases from V and 0 bases from J, with 6 bases between. The CDR3 has 15 residues. CDR3 in amino acids: CASSQDPISNQPQHF. CDR3 in DNA: TGCGCCAGCAGCCAAGATCCTATTAGCAATCAGCCCCAGCATTTT.

The chain has TRBV19 and TRBJ1-4; no definite D call. CDR3 length: 13 amino acids. Germline CDR1 LNHDA, CDR2 SQIVND (reference sequence). Trimming removed 6 bases at V and 8 bases at J, with 13 bases between. CDR3 sequence: CASRPDLREKLFF. CDR3 DNA sequence: TGTGCCAGTAGGCCCGACCTGCGGGAAAAACTGTTTTTT.

J is TRBJ2-1 and V is TRBV2; tentatively, D is TRBD1 (6 bases). The CDR3 is 13 residues long. Germline lookup yields CDR1 SNHLY and CDR2 FYNNEI. With 4 bases removed from V and 8 bases from J, the gap between germline ends came to 12 bases. CDR3: CASSAQGYHEQFF. The CDR3 DNA reads as TGTGCCAGCAGTGCACAGGGTTACCATGAGCAGTTCTTC.

Concerning this clone itself: One end of the junction does not line up with germline, which may come from a read error. The chain employs TRBV5-5 and TRBJ1-2; 8 bases agree with TRBD1. The CDR3 contains 12 residues. Germline V gene lookup returns CDR1 SGHKS and CDR2 YYEKEE (reference sequence). In DNA form, the CDR3 reads TGTGCCAGCAGTTTGGACAGGGAAGGCTACACCTTC. This codes for CASSLDREGYTF.

Only a few counts were recorded for this clone. The CDR3 coding sequence is TGTGCCAGCAGTGAAGAAACTCTCTGGAGGGAGACCCAGTACTTC. Translation: CASSEETLWRETQYF. This chain uses TRBV2 with TRBJ2-5; TRBD2 might be the D (5 bases). CDR3 length equals 15 residues. Germline values: CDR1 SNHLY, CDR2 FYNNEI. V gave up 1 base and J gave up 5 bases, with 14 bases separating them.

CDR3 sequence: CASSFTSSGYRRNEQFF. CDR3 bases: TGTGCCAGCAGCTTTACCTCTAGTGGGTATCGGCGAAATGAGCAGTTCTTC. The genes are TRBV11-2 and TRBJ2-1; no clear D. The CDR3 consists of 17 residues. V was shortened by 3 bases and J by 7 bases, with 22 bases between the two germline ends. Germline CDR1 is SGHAT and CDR2 is FQNNGV.

Here the CDR3 DNA reads TGTGCCAGCAGCTTAGGAGTACTAGCGGCCTCCTACGAGCAGTACTTC. It translates to CASSLGVLAASYEQYF. The J gene is TRBJ2-7, the V gene TRBV7-2; 8 nucleotides line up with TRBD2. The V and J ends lost 1 base and 0 bases, in that order; junction bases with no gene match: 5. The CDR3 sequence is 16 residues long. Germline CDR1 and CDR2: SGHTA and FQGNSA.